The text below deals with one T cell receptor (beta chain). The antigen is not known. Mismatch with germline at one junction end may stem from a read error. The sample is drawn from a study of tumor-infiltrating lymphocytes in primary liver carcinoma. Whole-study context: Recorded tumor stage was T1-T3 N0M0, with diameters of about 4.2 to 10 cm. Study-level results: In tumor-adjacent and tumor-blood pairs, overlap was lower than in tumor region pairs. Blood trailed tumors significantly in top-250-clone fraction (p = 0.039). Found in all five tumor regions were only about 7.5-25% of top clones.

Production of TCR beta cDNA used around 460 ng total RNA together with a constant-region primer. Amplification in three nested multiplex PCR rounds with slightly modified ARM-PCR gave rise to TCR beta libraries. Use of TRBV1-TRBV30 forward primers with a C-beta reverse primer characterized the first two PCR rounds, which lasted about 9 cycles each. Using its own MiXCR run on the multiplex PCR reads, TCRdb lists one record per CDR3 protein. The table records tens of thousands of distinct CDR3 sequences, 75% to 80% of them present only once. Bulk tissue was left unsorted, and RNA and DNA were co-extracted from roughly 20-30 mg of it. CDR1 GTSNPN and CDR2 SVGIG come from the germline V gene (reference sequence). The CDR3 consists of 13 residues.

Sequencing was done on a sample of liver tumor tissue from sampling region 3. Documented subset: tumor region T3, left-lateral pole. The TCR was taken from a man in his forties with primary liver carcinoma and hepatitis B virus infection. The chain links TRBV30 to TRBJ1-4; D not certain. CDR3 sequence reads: CALSRAENEKLLF. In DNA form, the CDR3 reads TGTGCCTTGAGCAGAGCAGAAAATGAAAAACTGTTATTT. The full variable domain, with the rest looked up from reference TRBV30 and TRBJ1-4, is SQTIHQWPATLVQPVGSPLSLECTVEGTSNPNLYWYRQAAGRGLQLLFYSVGIGQISSEVPQNLSASRPQDRQFILSSKKLLLSDSGFYLCALSRAENEKLLFGSGTQLSVL.